These 5 T cell receptor beta chains share one sample of origin, sequenced in a study of T cells in Graves' hyperthyroidism and ophthalmopathy. RNA transcripts were the template for amplifying TCR beta CDR3 regions. The TCR CDR3 was amplified in a first-round RT-PCR using the HTBI primer set. Using its own MiXCR run on the multiplex PCR reads, TCRdb lists one record per CDR3 protein. The sample contains about 290,000 distinct CDR3 sequences, approximately 14% of which appear only once. The specimen was blood. These TCRs come from a woman aged 40 to 49 with Graves' hyperthyroidism.

The genes are TRBV18 and TRBJ2-7; the D is unclear. CDR1 is KGHSH, CDR2 LQKENI, per germline. Trimming shortened V by 3 bases and J by 3 bases, and 12 bases separated the two germline ends. The CDR3 has 14 amino acids. The CDR3 spells CASSPNAANYEQYF. The CDR3 coding sequence is TGTGCCAGCTCACCCAACGCGGCGAACTACGAGCAGTACTTC. Combining the CDR3 with reference TRBV18 and TRBJ2-7 gives the whole variable domain NAGVMQNPRHLVRRRGQEARLRCSPMKGHSHVYWYRQLPEEGLKFMVYLQKENIIDESGMPKERFSAEFPKEGPSILRIQQVVRGDSAAYFCASSPNAANYEQYFGPGTRLTVT.

The sample holds a few counts of this clonotype. Germline and junction disagree at one end, which may indicate a read error. This chain uses TRBV13 with TRBJ2-7; weak D call: TRBD1 (6 bases). Germline V CDR1 and CDR2: PRHDT, FYEKMQ (reference sequence). This CDR3 has 15 amino acids. The CDR3 DNA follows: TGTGCCAGCAGCCTAGGTCCGACAGGCTCCTACGAGCAGTACTTC. This gives the protein CASSLGPTGSYEQYF.

To note about this clonotype: The missing conserved phenylalanine or tryptophan at the end of this CDR3 makes a read error likely. This chain uses TRBV28 with TRBJ2-1; TRBD1 matches 7 bases. From germline, CDR1 is MDHEN and CDR2 SYDVKM. This CDR3 contains 17 residues. The ends lost 5 bases at V and 6 bases at J; junction bases unmatched: 16. The CDR3 region is CASSPALTGMKGNEQFS. The CDR3 coding sequence is TGTGCCAGCAGTCCGGCATTGACAGGGATGAAGGGCAATGAGCAGTTCTCC.

At least ten counts were recorded for this clonotype. CDR3 coding DNA: TGTGCCAGCACCCGAGCGGGAGGGGGCAAGCAGTACTTC. Translating gives CASTRAGGGKQYF. The chain has TRBV12-3 or TRBV12-4 and TRBJ2-7, with 10 bases identical to TRBD2. The length of the CDR3 is 13 residues. V lost 7 bases, J lost 8 bases, and 8 bases stayed unmatched.

This clonotype was picked up many times. The CDR3 region is CASRRSFNEKLFF. The CDR3 DNA sequence: TGTGCCAGCAGAAGGAGCTTTAATGAAAAACTGTTTTTT. The rearrangement uses TRBV2 and TRBJ1-4; unclear D gene. V was clipped by 6 bases and J by 4 bases, with 9 bases between them. CDR3 length: 13 residues. Germline lookup yields CDR1 SNHLY and CDR2 FYNNEI.